This TCR beta chain was captured in a study of blood T cell repertoires in COVID-19. Study details: Samples of COVID-19 (acute and convalescent) were obtained from the United States, Italy and Spain.

J lost 5 bases, V lost 7 bases, and 8 bases had no gene match. Germline V lookup: CDR1 WSHSY, CDR2 SAAADI. There are 15 residues in the CDR3. As originally analysed: Estimation of nucleated cell counts was performed using reference gene primer amplification. TCRdb's table, derived via immunoSEQ multiplex PCR, lists solely in-frame clones and lacks some. V, J and clone size were drawn from that table, and D and trimming were deduced from the DNA. This table has more than 70,000 clones, 85% appearing once. This chain joins TRBV10-2 and TRBJ1-5; 10 nucleotides agree with TRBD1. The sample was peripheral blood. The receptor was derived from a man in his sixties with acute or convalescent COVID-19. This CDR3 is CASTMGQGSDQPQHF. The CDR3 nucleotides read TGCGCCAGCACTATGGGACAGGGGAGCGATCAGCCCCAGCATTTT.